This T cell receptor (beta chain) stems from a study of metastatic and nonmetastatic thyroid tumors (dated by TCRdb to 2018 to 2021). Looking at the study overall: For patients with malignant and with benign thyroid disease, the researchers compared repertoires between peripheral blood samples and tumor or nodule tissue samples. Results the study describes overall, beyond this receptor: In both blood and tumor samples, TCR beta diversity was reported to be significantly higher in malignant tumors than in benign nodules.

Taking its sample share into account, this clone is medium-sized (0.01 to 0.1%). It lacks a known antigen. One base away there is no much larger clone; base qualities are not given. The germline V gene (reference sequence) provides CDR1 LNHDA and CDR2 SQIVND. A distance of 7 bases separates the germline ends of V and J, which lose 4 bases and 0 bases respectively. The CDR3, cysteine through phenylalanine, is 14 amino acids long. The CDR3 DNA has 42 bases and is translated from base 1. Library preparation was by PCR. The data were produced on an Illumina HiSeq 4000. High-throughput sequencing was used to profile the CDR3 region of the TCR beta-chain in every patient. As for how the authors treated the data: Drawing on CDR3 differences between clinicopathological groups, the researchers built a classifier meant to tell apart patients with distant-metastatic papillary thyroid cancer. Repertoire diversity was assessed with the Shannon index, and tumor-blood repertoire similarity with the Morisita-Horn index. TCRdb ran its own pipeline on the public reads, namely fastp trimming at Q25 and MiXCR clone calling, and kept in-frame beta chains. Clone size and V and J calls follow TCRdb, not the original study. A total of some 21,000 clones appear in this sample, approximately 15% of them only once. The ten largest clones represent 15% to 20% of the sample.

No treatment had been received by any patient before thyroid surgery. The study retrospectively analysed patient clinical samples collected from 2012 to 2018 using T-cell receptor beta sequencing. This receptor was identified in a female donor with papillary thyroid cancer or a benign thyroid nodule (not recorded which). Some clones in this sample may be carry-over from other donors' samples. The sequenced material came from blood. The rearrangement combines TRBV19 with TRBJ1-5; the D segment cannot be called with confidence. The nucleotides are TGTGCCAGTAGTACCCGGGGTAGCAATCAGCCCCAGCATTTT. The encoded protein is CASSTRGSNQPQHF.